The 16 T cell receptor beta chains listed next were all sequenced from one sample in a study of blood T cells in healthy people across ages. Then a second PCR, running roughly 7 to 12 cycles, was carried out with a sample-barcoded 5' primer and a J-beta primer mix. TCRdb passed the 5' RACE reads through MiXCR, listing each CDR3 protein once. The table records about 1.6 million distinct CDR3 sequences, approximately 32% of them present only once. Sequencing was done on a sample of blood. Source of these receptors: a woman in her twenties or thirties in good health.

This chain uses TRBV2 with TRBJ2-4; 10 nucleotides align to TRBD2. The V segment lost 6 bases and the J segment 13 bases; nucleotides outside the gene matches: 12. CDR1 and CDR2 from the germline V gene are SNHLY and FYNNEI. The CDR3 loop spans 14 amino acids. CDR3 region: CASSYGASGSTQYF. The CDR3 coding sequence is TGTGCCAGCAGCTACGGGGCTAGCGGGAGCACGCAGTACTTC.

This clonotype occurred a few times. This chain's CDR3 is CASSLMGRTEAFF. The CDR3 region has the DNA TGTGCCAGCAGCCTAATGGGGAGAACTGAAGCTTTCTTT. The chain employs TRBV27 and TRBJ1-1; D is uncertain. The length of the CDR3 is 13 residues. V lost 6 bases and J 5 bases, leaving 13 bases between the germline ends. Germline CDR1 is MNHEY and CDR2 is SMNVEV (reference sequence).

The chain is built from TRBV20-1 and TRBJ2-7; tentatively, D is TRBD1 (5 bases). Germline CDR1 DFQATT, CDR2 SNEGSKA (reference sequence). Trimming removed 2 bases at V and 7 bases at J, with 21 bases between. The CDR3 runs to 15 residues. The CDR3: CSARLGRAREGEQYF. In DNA form, the CDR3 reads TGCAGTGCTAGATTGGGCAGGGCTAGGGAAGGGGAGCAGTACTTC.

As to this clonotype: One end of the junction varies from germline; a read error may be responsible. The chain recombines TRBV5-6 with TRBJ2-7, with 9 bases matching TRBD2. The V gene's germline CDR1 is SGHDT and CDR2 YYEEEE. The CDR3 is 16 amino acids. CDR3 protein: CASSARAGGLTYGQYF. As DNA, the CDR3 is TGTGCCAGCAGCGCCCGAGCGGGAGGCCTCACCTACGGGCAGTACTTC.

The V call is TRBV7-2, the J call TRBJ2-1; D is perhaps TRBD2 (5 bases). Germline V gene lookup returns CDR1 SGHTA and CDR2 FQGNSA. There are 15 residues in the CDR3. V lost 5 bases, J lost 7 bases, and 18 bases lay in between. CDR3 in DNA: TGTGCCAGCAGCCCACTAGGTTTGGGAACTAATGAGCAGTTCTTC. It encodes CASSPLGLGTNEQFF.

V gene TRBV10-1 combines with J gene TRBJ1-4; the match to TRBD1 covers 9 bases. V lost 0 bases, J lost 5 bases, and 19 bases stayed unmatched. This CDR3 comprises 21 residues. CDR1 WNHNN and CDR2 SYGVQD come from the germline V gene (reference sequence). CDR3 DNA: TGCGCCAGCAGTGAGTCTCTCAACGGGACAGGGTTGGTTATGGCAAATGAAAAACTGTTTTTT. It yields the protein CASSESLNGTGLVMANEKLFF.

The chain combines TRBV20-1 with TRBJ1-2, with TRBD1 identical over 7 bases. The CDR3 length is 14 residues. J lost 7 bases, V lost 0 bases, and 8 bases had no gene match. From germline, CDR1 is DFQATT and CDR2 SNEGSKA (reference sequence). This CDR3 reads CSARDRQGGGGYTF. The CDR3 DNA is TGCAGTGCTAGAGATCGACAGGGTGGCGGTGGCTACACCTTC.

The V gene is TRBV4-2, the J gene TRBJ2-1; D may match TRBD1 or TRBD2 (5 bases each). This CDR3 region has 16 residues. In germline, CDR1 is LGHNA, CDR2 YNFKEQ. V was pared by 0 bases and J by 6 bases, with 15 bases between. This CDR3 is CASSQEGTGSVNEQFF. The CDR3 region has the DNA TGTGCCAGCAGCCAAGAGGGGACGGGTTCGGTCAATGAGCAGTTCTTC.

This sequence joins TRBV7-9 and TRBJ2-1; D uncertain. Matching the DNA end better, TRBJ2-7 makes the J call doubtful. Germline values: CDR1 SEHNR, CDR2 FQNEAQ (reference sequence). The CDR3 extends over 14 amino acids. In nucleotides, the CDR3 is TGTGCCAGCTCCTCCGGACCGACTTTTAATGAGCAGTACTTC. This encodes CASSSGPTFNEQYF.

The chain recombines TRBV20-1 with TRBJ2-2; 8 nucleotides match TRBD2. This CDR3 is built from 16 residues. Trimming removed 0 bases from V and 3 bases from J; junction bases left unmatched: 6. Germline values: CDR1 DFQATT, CDR2 SNEGSKA (reference sequence). In nucleotides, the CDR3 is TGCAGTGCTAGAGATCCGGAAGCGGGAGACACCGGGGAGCTGTTTTTT. Translation: CSARDPEAGDTGELFF.

On this clonotype: A read error may account for a junction end that differs from germline. J is TRBJ2-1 and V is TRBV20-1; D gene uncertain. The CDR3 extends over 16 amino acids. Germline CDR1 DFQATT, CDR2 SNEGSKA (reference sequence). CDR3 region: CSARGGEALSFNEQFF. CDR3 sequence (DNA): TGCAGTGCTAGGGGTGGAGAGGCCCTTTCCTTCAATGAGCAGTTCTTC.

This rearrangement joins TRBV20-1 to TRBJ2-1; D may be TRBD2 (6 bases). CDR1 is DFQATT and CDR2 is SNEGSKA in the germline V gene (reference sequence). The CDR3 is 15 residues long. V lost 5 bases and J 0 bases, leaving 14 bases between the germline ends. CDR3: CSASLGTGSYNEQFF. CDR3 nucleotide sequence: TGCAGTGCTTCCTTGGGGACTGGCTCCTACAATGAGCAGTTCTTC.

This clonotype was found a few times. The chain links TRBV21-1 to TRBJ2-1; TRBD2 is the table's D call and was not checked against the DNA. TRBV21-1 counts as a pseudogene. The CDR3 is 15 amino acids. This CDR3 reads CASSKGLAGGPPQFF. For the CDR3, the DNA is TGTGCCAGCAGCAAAGGACTAGCGGGAGGGCCCCCACAGTTCTTC.

J is TRBJ1-1 and V is TRBV4-1, with a tentative D call TRBD1 (5 bases). With 4 bases removed from V and 4 bases from J, the gap between germline ends came to 13 bases. Germline assignment: CDR1 MGHRA and CDR2 YSYEKL. This CDR3 region has 14 residues. The CDR3 spells CASSRLEGSTEAFF. CDR3 nucleotides: TGCGCCAGCAGCCGATTGGAGGGGAGCACTGAAGCTTTCTTT.

The chain links TRBV29-1 to TRBJ1-4; unclear D gene. The V gene lost 7 bases and the J gene lost 6 bases, with 18 bases spanning the gap. Germline V gene sequence: CDR1 SQVTM, CDR2 ANQGSEA. The CDR3 is 14 residues long. Here the CDR3 DNA reads TGCAGCGCCATGATCCTAGATCGCGATGAAAAACTGTTTTTT. This sequence encodes CSAMILDRDEKLFF.

The chain has TRBV3-1 and TRBJ1-2; D gene unclear. Per germline, CDR1 LGHDT and CDR2 YNNKEL (reference sequence). Trimming cost V 3 bases and J 8 bases, with 19 bases left between them. This CDR3 is built from 15 residues. CDR3 DNA: TGTGCCAGCAGCCAGGGGTCGAGACCCACAATCGGCTACACCTTC. Amino acid sequence: CASSQGSRPTIGYTF.